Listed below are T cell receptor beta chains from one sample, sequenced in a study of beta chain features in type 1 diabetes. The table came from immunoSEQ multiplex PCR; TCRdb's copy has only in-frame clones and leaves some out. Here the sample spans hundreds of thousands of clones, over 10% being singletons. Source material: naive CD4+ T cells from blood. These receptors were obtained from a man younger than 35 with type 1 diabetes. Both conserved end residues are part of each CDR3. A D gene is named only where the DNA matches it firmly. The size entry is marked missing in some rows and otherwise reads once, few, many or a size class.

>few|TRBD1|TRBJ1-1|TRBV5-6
TGTGCCAGCAGCTGGACAGGGGTGAACACTGAAGCTTTCTTT
CASSWTGVNTEAFF
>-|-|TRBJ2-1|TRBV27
TGTGCCAGCAGTTACTTCAGGAGCTACAATGAGCAGTTCTTC
CASSYFRSYNEQFF
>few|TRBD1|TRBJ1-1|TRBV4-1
TGCGCCAGCAGCCCTCCGGACAGGCCGGGGAACACTGAAGCTTTCTTT
CASSPPDRPGNTEAFF
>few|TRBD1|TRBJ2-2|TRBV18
TGTGCCAGCTCACCGGGGACAGCCCAAATATTGGACACCGGGGAGCTGTTTTTT
CASSPGTAQILDTGELFF
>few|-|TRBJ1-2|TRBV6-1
TGTGCCAGCAGATGGACAGATACCCAGGGCTATGGCTACACCTTC
CASRWTDTQGYGYTF
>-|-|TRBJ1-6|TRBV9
TGTGCCAGCAGCGTAGAAGGTGGGAGGGAGAAGCTCCTCCACTTT
CASSVEGGREKLLHF
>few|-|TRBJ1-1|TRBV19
TGTGCCAGTAGCCAAGCCGAGGTGGCTTTCTTT
CASSQAEVAFF
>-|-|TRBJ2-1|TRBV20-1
TGCAGTGCTACCGCTTACAATGAGCAGTTCTTC
CSATAYNEQFF
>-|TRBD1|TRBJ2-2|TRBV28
TGTGCCAGCGCCCTCACAGGGGGCGGCACCGGGGAGCTGTTTTTT
CASALTGGGTGELFF
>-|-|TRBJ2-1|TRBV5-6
TGTGCCAGCAGCGTAGTGTCCACGGGACTGTGGTCCAATGAGCAGTTCTTC
CASSVVSTGLWSNEQFF
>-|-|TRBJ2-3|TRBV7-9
TGTGCCAGCAGCTTAGATTGGGCCAGGGGTTTCACAGATACGCAGTATTTT
CASSLDWARGFTDTQYF
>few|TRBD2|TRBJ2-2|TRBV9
TGTGCCAGCGGTCTAGCGGGAGACACCGGGGAGCTGTTTTTT
CASGLAGDTGELFF
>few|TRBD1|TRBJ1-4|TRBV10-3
TGTGCCATCGCGCAGGGGGGAAATGAAAAACTGTTTTTT
CAIAQGGNEKLFF
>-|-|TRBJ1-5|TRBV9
TGTGCCAGCAGCGTAGATAGTAGCAATCAGCCCCAGCATTTT
CASSVDSSNQPQHF
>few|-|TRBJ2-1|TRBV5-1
TGCGCCAGCAGCTTGGCCCCCCCGACTAGTCTCTCCTACAATGAGCAGTTCTTC
CASSLAPPTSLSYNEQFF
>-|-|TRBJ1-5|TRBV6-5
TGTGCCAGCAGTTCAGGGGGCAATCAGCCCCAGCATTTT
CASSSGGNQPQHF
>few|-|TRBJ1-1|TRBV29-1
TGCAGCGTTGCAGGGGCTAACACTGAAGCTTTCTTT
CSVAGANTEAFF
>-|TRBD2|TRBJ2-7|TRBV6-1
TGTGCCAGCAGTAAACTAGCGGGGGCTTCCTACGAGCAGTACTTC
CASSKLAGASYEQYF
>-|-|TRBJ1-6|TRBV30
TGTGCCTGGAGTGGAGTCAGCTCCTATAATTCACCCCTCCACTTT
CAWSGVSSYNSPLHF
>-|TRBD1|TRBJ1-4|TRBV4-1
TGCGCCAGCAGCCAAGACGGGACAGGGTCAGAAAATGAAAAACTGTTTTTT
CASSQDGTGSENEKLFF
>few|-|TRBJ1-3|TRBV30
TGTGCCTGGAGTGGGGCTTTCGGAAACACCATATATTTT
CAWSGAFGNTIYF
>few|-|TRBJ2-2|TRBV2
TGTGCCAGAAGGCCCCGCAACACCGGGGAGCTGTTTTTT
CARRPRNTGELFF
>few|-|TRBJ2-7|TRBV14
TGTGCCAGCAGCCCCAAGAGCGACGAGCAGTACTTC
CASSPKSDEQYF
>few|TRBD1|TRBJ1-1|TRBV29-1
TGCAGCGTTGAAAACAGGGGGCTTTACACTGAAGCTTTCTTT
CSVENRGLYTEAFF
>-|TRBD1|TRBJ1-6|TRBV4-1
TGCGCCAGCAGCCACACACCAGGGGGCTCGAATTCACCCCTCCACTTT
CASSHTPGGSNSPLHF
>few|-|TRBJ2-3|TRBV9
TGTGCCAGCAGCGTAGCGGACAACACAGATACGCAGTATTTT
CASSVADNTDTQYF
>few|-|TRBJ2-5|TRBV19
TGTGCCAGTAGTATCAGCAATGGACAGCAAGAGACCCAGTACTTC
CASSISNGQQETQYF
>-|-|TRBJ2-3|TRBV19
TGTGCCAGTAACGCCCGGACTACAGATACGCAGTATTTT
CASNARTTDTQYF
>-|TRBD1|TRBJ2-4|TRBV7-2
TGTGCCAGCAGCTTAGGACGGACAGGGGGAAACATTCAGTACTTC
CASSLGRTGGNIQYF
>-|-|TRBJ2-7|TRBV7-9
TGTGCCAGCAGCGGAGGAGAAATTTGGTCCTACGAGCAGTACTTC
CASSGGEIWSYEQYF
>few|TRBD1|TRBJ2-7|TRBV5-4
TGTGCCAGCAGTCCCGATGGGACAGGGATCTACGAGCAGTACTTC
CASSPDGTGIYEQYF
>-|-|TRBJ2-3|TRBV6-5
TGTGCCAGCAGTTACTCGGGCCTTGGGGCAGATACGCAGTATTTT
CASSYSGLGADTQYF
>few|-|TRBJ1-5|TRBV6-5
TGTGCCAGCAGTTACACCCGTGGACAGCCCCAGCATTTT
CASSYTRGQPQHF
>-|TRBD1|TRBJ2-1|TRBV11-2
TGTGCCAGCAGCTTAGATCCTCGGACAGGGTTAGGAAATGAGCAGTTCTTC
CASSLDPRTGLGNEQFF
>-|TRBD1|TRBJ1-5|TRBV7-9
TGTGCCAGCAGTTCACAGGGGGCCAATCAGCCCCAGCATTTT
CASSSQGANQPQHF